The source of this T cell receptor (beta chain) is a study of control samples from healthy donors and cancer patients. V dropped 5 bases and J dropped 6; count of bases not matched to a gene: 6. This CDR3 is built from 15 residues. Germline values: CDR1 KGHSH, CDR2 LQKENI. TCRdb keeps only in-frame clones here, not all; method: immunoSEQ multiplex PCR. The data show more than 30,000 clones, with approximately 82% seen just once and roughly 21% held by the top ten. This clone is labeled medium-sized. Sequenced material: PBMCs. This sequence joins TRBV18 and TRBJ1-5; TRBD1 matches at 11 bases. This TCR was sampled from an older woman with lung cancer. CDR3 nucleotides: TGTGCCAGCTCAACCACGGGACAGGGGGGTCAGCCCCAGCATTTT. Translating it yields CASSTTGQGGQPQHF.